The clone carrying this T cell receptor (beta chain) was recorded at least ten times. Treatment meaning: 15 to 20 received Ad26.COV2.S at low or high dose, single or two shots; several received placebo; per-sample allocation not given. Sampling happened 63 days after the first vaccine or placebo injection. Method: immunoSEQ multiplex PCR; TCRdb's copy keeps in-frame clones and lacks some. Of fewer than 400,000 clones listed, about 88% are singletons. The data derive from a study of Ad26.COV2.S vaccination and SARS-CoV-2 variants. This clonotype originated in a person between 18 and 65 years old who received the Ad26.COV2.S COVID-19 vaccine or a placebo. The sample was peripheral blood, taken in a trial of Ad26.COV2.S vaccine versus placebo.

Written as DNA, the CDR3 is TGTGCCAGCAGCTTGAACGACGGGACCTTCTACGAGCAGTACTTC. Encoded protein: CASSLNDGTFYEQYF. V and J are TRBV5-5 and TRBJ2-7; D assignment may be TRBD1 or TRBD2 (5 bases each). Germline V lookup: CDR1 SGHKS, CDR2 YYEKEE (reference sequence). V dropped 1 base and J dropped 3 bases, with 14 bases sitting between them. The CDR3 runs to 15 residues. Based on the CDR3 plus reference TRBV5-5 and TRBJ2-7, the full variable domain is DAGVTQSPTHLIKTRGQQVTLRCSPISGHKSVSWYQQVLGQGPQFIFQYYEKEERGRGNFPDRFSARQFPNYSSELNVNALLLGDSALYLCASSLNDGTFYEQYFGPGTRLTVT.